This is a list of T cell receptor beta chains from one sample in a study of blood T cells in healthy people across ages. TCRdb independently ran MiXCR on the 5' RACE reads; one entry per CDR3 protein. The table has some 1,800,000 distinct CDR3 sequences, about 39% seen once. The sample was blood. The receptors stem from a human donor in good health. Both conserved end residues are part of each CDR3. The D gene is left open where the match is weak. Not all rows give a size; the values are once, few, many and, for expanded clones, a class.

D gene,V gene,J gene,clone size,CDR3 DNA,CDR3 protein
TRBD1,TRBV6-6,TRBJ2-1,few,TGTGCCAGCAGCTACAGGGGCTCTCGCTACAATGAGCAGTTCTTC,CASSYRGSRYNEQFF
NA,TRBV6-4,TRBJ2-3,few,TGTGCCAGCAGTGACCTTAGACTTCGACTGGGGCGCGATACGCAGTATTTT,CASSDLRLRLGRDTQYF
NA,TRBV7-2,TRBJ1-2,few,TGTGCCAGCAGCTCAATGTGGGGGACCTATGGCTACACCTTC,CASSSMWGTYGYTF
NA,TRBV27,TRBJ1-2,few,TGTGCCAGCAGTGACAACGGGAGGGGCTACACCTTC,CASSDNGRGYTF
NA,TRBV12-3/TRBV12-4,TRBJ2-7,few,TGTGCCAGCAGGGGCGGACGGAATAGCTACGAGCAGTACTTC,CASRGGRNSYEQYF
TRBD1,TRBV14,TRBJ2-7,NA,TGTGCCAGCAGCTCTTATACAGGGGACCCCTACGAGCAGTACTTC,CASSSYTGDPYEQYF
TRBD1,TRBV7-8,TRBJ1-6,few,TGTGCCAGCAGCTCACAACAGGGGGCGGATTCACCCCTCCACTTT,CASSSQQGADSPLHF
NA,TRBV5-4,TRBJ2-1,few,TGTGCCAGCAGCTTGAGCAGCACTAATGAGCAGTTCTTC,CASSLSSTNEQFF
NA,TRBV7-8,TRBJ2-5,few,TGTGCCAGCAGCTTAGCTCGGCATGTGCTAGAGACCCAGTACTTC,CASSLARHVLETQYF
NA,TRBV9,TRBJ1-1,few,TGTGCCAGCAGCGTAGACAGGGAGGACACTGAAGCTTTCTTT,CASSVDREDTEAFF
NA,TRBV9,TRBJ1-2,few,TGTGCCAGCAGCGTTGGTCCACAGGGCAACTATGGCTACACCTTC,CASSVGPQGNYGYTF
NA,TRBV29-1,TRBJ2-1,NA,TGCAGCGTTGATTCTGCGATTAGGGAGACCCAGTTCTTC,CSVDSAIRETQFF
NA,TRBV20-1,TRBJ2-1,few,TGCAGTGCTAGAACCTGGGGCGATGAGCAGTTCTTC,CSARTWGDEQFF
NA,TRBV5-1,TRBJ2-7,NA,TGCGCCAGCAGCAGCTGGGGCGGGACAGACTACGAGCAGTACTTC,CASSSWGGTDYEQYF
NA,TRBV28,TRBJ2-1,NA,TGTGCCAGCAGTCCCCCCCCATTGGATGTGTGGTCCTACAATGAGCAGTTCTTC,CASSPPPLDVWSYNEQFF
TRBD1,TRBV5-6,TRBJ2-3,NA,TGTGCCAGCAGCCCGCCAGACAGGGGGGTTATAGATACGCAGTATTTT,CASSPPDRGVIDTQYF
NA,TRBV15,TRBJ1-4,few,TGTGCCACCAGCAGCATAGAAAAACTGTTTTTT,CATSSIEKLFF
NA,TRBV4-3,TRBJ2-1,many,TGCGCCAGCAGCCAAGATCATAATCGGGGGTACAATGAGCAGTTCTTC,CASSQDHNRGYNEQFF
TRBD2,TRBV7-2,TRBJ2-1,NA,TGTGCCAGCAGCTTGGAGACTAGCGGGGCTTACAATGAGCAGTTCTTC,CASSLETSGAYNEQFF
NA,TRBV28,TRBJ2-1,NA,TGTGCCAGCACCCCTTTTGGACTTCTATACGAGCAGTTCTTC,CASTPFGLLYEQFF
TRBD1,TRBV20-1,TRBJ2-3,few,TGCAGTGCCACGAGGGACAGGGAAGTAGATACGCAGTATTTT,CSATRDREVDTQYF
TRBD1,TRBV27,TRBJ1-2,NA,TGTGCCAGCAGCAACCTGGGACAGCGAGTCTATGGCTACACCTTC,CASSNLGQRVYGYTF
TRBD2,TRBV12-3/TRBV12-4,TRBJ2-1,few,TGTGCCAGCAGTTTAGCGTTTAGCGGGGGTTATGAGCAGTTCTTC,CASSLAFSGGYEQFF
TRBD2,TRBV3-1,TRBJ2-1,NA,TGTGCCAGCAGCCCCTTCGAGGGACTAGTGGGAACATACAATGAGCAGTTCTTC,CASSPFEGLVGTYNEQFF
TRBD1,TRBV20-1,TRBJ1-1,NA,TGCAGTGCCCAACACCCGGACAGGGCGGGCACTGAAGCTTTCTTT,CSAQHPDRAGTEAFF
NA,TRBV7-2,TRBJ1-2,NA,TGTGCCAGCAGCCCACCTCTTCGGGCGAACTATGGCTACACCTTC,CASSPPLRANYGYTF
NA,TRBV4-2,TRBJ1-2,NA,TGTGCCAGCAGCCAAGATTGGGAGAGGTTAGAGGGTGGCTACACCTTC,CASSQDWERLEGGYTF
TRBD2,TRBV24-1,TRBJ2-1,few,TGTGCCACCCAGCTAGGGAGCGGGGGGGCCTACAATGAGCAGTTCTTC,CATQLGSGGAYNEQFF
NA,TRBV12-3/TRBV12-4,TRBJ1-6,few,TGTGCCAGCAGCTCGTGGGGGGGACACTCACCCCTCCACTTT,CASSSWGGHSPLHF
TRBD1,TRBV20-1,TRBJ1-5,NA,TGCAGTGCTAGCCTGGACAGGGCCCAGCCCCAGCATTTT,CSASLDRAQPQHF
NA,TRBV6-5,TRBJ2-1,few,TGTGCCACCCGTAAATCTACAGGGTACAATGAGCAGTTCTTC,CATRKSTGYNEQFF
NA,TRBV29-1,TRBJ2-1,few,TGCAGCGTTGAAGTCTGGGTGCGCACCCTTCCCTACAATGAGCAGTTCTTC,CSVEVWVRTLPYNEQFF
NA,TRBV7-2,TRBJ2-5,NA,TGTGCCAGCACCCAGGCGGTAGCGGCACAAGAGACCCAGTACTTC,CASTQAVAAQETQYF
NA,TRBV29-1,TRBJ2-7,NA,TGCAGCGTTGTAGGGCAGAGCTACGAGCAGTACTTC,CSVVGQSYEQYF
NA,TRBV7-2,TRBJ2-3,NA,TGTGCCAGCAGCTTAAGCCCACAGAACACAGATACGCAGTATTTT,CASSLSPQNTDTQYF
NA,TRBV7-6,TRBJ2-3,NA,TGTGCCAGCAGCTTAAGCTATGCGGGGACAGATACGCAGTATTTT,CASSLSYAGTDTQYF
NA,TRBV5-1,TRBJ1-2,few,TGTGCCAGCAGCTGGGACGCCTCCTATGGCTACACCTTC,CASSWDASYGYTF
NA,TRBV12-3/TRBV12-4,TRBJ1-2,NA,TGTGCCAGTATCACTCTAGAAGGTGGCTACACCTTC,CASITLEGGYTF
NA,TRBV28,TRBJ1-1,NA,TGTGCCCACAGGGACTTGAACACTGAAGCTTTCTTT,CAHRDLNTEAFF
TRBD1,TRBV12-3/TRBV12-4,TRBJ2-7,NA,TGTGCCAGCAGTCTCGGACAGGGTGCGTCCTGCGAGCAGTACTTC,CASSLGQGASCEQYF
NA,TRBV18,TRBJ2-7,NA,TGTGCCAGCACAACAGTTAAAGGGTTCTACGAGCAGTACTTC,CASTTVKGFYEQYF
NA,TRBV20-1,TRBJ2-5,NA,TGCAGTGCTAGAGATCCTGGACAGTCTCTTGGGACCCAGTACTTC,CSARDPGQSLGTQYF
NA,TRBV20-1,TRBJ2-1,NA,TGCAGTGCTAGAGCCTCCGGGACCGATTACAATGAGCAGTTCTTC,CSARASGTDYNEQFF
TRBD2,TRBV3-1,TRBJ2-1,NA,TGTGCCAGCAGCCAAGCCCGCGGGGGGGCCGCTGAGCAGTTCTTC,CASSQARGGAAEQFF
NA,TRBV7-8,TRBJ2-5,few,TGTGCCAGCAGCTTAATGATGGCGGAGGTACAAGAGACCCAGTACTTC,CASSLMMAEVQETQYF
NA,TRBV29-1,TRBJ2-1,NA,TGCAGCGGCGGGCCTAGCAGCTACAATGAGCAGTTCTTC,CSGGPSSYNEQFF
NA,TRBV7-2,TRBJ2-1,few,TGTGCCAGCAGGAGACGGTCTACAGGGTACAATGAGCAGTTCTTC,CASRRRSTGYNEQFF
TRBD2,TRBV7-9,TRBJ2-7,NA,TGTGCCAGCAGCCCTCCTACGTCGGGCACTAGCGAAAGCTACAATGAGCAGTACTTC,CASSPPTSGTSESYNEQYF
NA,TRBV2,TRBJ2-7,NA,TGTGCCAGCATCGGGCTCTCCTACGAGCAGTACTTC,CASIGLSYEQYF
NA,TRBV12-3/TRBV12-4,TRBJ1-2,NA,TGTGCCAGCAGCCCGGGACCGATCTACTATGGCTACACCTTC,CASSPGPIYYGYTF
NA,TRBV7-6,TRBJ1-2,NA,TGTGCCAGCAGCTTAGCCAGTGGTGGCTACACCTTC,CASSLASGGYTF
NA,TRBV29-1,TRBJ2-1,NA,TGCAGCGGAAGGGAGGCAGGGAGCTACAATGAGCAGTTCTTC,CSGREAGSYNEQFF
NA,TRBV20-1,TRBJ1-2,few,TGCAGTGCTAGAGATCTCGGCGGAAACTATGGCTACACCTTC,CSARDLGGNYGYTF
NA,TRBV27,TRBJ2-3,NA,TGTGCCAGCAGTACCCGACTAAGTAGTGGTGGCACAGATACGCAGTATTTT,CASSTRLSSGGTDTQYF
TRBD1,TRBV4-2,TRBJ2-7,NA,TGTGCCAGCAACCAAGATGGGAGGACAGGGGGCTACGAGCAGTACTTC,CASNQDGRTGGYEQYF